This TCR beta chain was retrieved from a study of shared clonotypes between healthy human individuals. The J segment lost 7 bases and the V segment lost 6 bases, leaving 12 bases of the junction unmatched. CDR3 length equals 15 residues. CDR1 SGHAT and CDR2 FQNNGV come from the germline V gene. Sequencing was performed with immunoSEQ multiplex PCR; in TCRdb, only in-frame clones are kept and a portion is missing. The sample holds about 230,000 clones, about 69% seen once. This clone was found many times. This TCR came from a man aged 30 to 45 in good health. The chain uses TRBV11-2 and TRBJ1-2; 9 bases line up with TRBD1. The sequenced sample was memory CD4+ T cells sorted from blood. Subset defined: CD45RA-negative fraction. The CDR3 DNA follows: TGTGCCAGCAGGTCCCCCCTACAGGGGGCCTTTGGCTACACCTTC. Amino acid sequence: CASRSPLQGAFGYTF. Drawing the rest from reference TRBV11-2 and TRBJ1-2, the complete variable domain is EAGVAQSPRYKIIEKRQSVAFWCNPISGHATLYWYQQILGQGPKLLIQFQNNGVVDDSQLPKDRFSAERLKGVDSTLKIQPAKLEDSAVYLCASRSPLQGAFGYTFGSGTRLTVV.